This T cell receptor beta chain was recovered during a study of circulating CD8 cells and anti-PD-1 response in melanoma. Notes on the study in general: Subset repertoires were largely private at M1, with under 7.5% shared.

The CDR3 is 15 amino acids. Trimming pared 1 base from V and 4 bases from J, leaving 14 bases between. Germline V gives CDR1 GTSNPN, CDR2 SVGIG (reference sequence). Regarding this clonotype: Its antigen is not identified.

The QIAseq Immune Repertoire TCR panel built the libraries from 15 ng of total RNA. TCRdb ran MiXCR on the reads and lists one entry per CDR3 protein. Of about 790 distinct CDR3 sequences listed, about 13% are singletons. Four subsets defined by PD-1 and/or TIGIT were sorted from live CD3+CD8+TCRalphabeta+ cells. The input for sequencing was CD8+ T cells from PBMCs, taken at baseline or after one month of anti-PD-1 therapy (not recorded which). This rearrangement joins TRBV30 to TRBJ1-5; D is uncertain. The TCR was taken from a human donor with melanoma. The CDR3 sequence: CAWSAGDTRNQPQHF. CDR3 DNA sequence: TGTGCCTGGAGTGCCGGAGACACCCGGAATCAGCCCCAGCATTTT.